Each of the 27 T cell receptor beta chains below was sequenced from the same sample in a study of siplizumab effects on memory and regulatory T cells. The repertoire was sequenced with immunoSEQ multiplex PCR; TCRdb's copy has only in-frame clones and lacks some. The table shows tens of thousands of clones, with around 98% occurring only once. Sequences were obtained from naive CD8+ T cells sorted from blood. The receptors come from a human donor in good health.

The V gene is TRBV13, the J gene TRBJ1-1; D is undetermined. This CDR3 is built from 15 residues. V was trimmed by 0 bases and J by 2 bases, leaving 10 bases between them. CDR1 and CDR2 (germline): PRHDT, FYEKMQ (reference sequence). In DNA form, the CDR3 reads TGTGCCAGCAGCTTAGGTACACAAGGCAACACTGAAGCTTTCTTT. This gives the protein CASSLGTQGNTEAFF.

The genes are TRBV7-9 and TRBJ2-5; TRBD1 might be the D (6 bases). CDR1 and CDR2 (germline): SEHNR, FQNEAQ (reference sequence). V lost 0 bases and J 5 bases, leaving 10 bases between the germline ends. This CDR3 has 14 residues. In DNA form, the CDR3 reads TGTGCCAGCAGCTTAGCGGCAGGGGCGGAGACCCAGTACTTC. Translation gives CASSLAAGAETQYF.

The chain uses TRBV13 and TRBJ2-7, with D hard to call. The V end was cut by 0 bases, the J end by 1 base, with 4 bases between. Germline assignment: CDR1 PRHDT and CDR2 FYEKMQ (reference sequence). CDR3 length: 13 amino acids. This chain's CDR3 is CASSLGHSYEQYF. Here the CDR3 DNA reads TGTGCCAGCAGCTTAGGACATTCCTACGAGCAGTACTTC.

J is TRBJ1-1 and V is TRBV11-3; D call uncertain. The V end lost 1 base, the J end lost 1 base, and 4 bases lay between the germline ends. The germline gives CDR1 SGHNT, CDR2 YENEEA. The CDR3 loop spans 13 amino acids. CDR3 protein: CASSLARNTEAFF. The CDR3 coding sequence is TGTGCCAGCAGCTTAGCCAGGAACACTGAAGCTTTCTTT.

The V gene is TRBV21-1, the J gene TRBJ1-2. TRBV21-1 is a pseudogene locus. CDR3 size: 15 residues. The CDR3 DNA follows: TGTGCCAGCAGCAAAGGGTCCCGGGGGAACTATGGCTACACCTTC. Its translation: CASSKGSRGNYGYTF.

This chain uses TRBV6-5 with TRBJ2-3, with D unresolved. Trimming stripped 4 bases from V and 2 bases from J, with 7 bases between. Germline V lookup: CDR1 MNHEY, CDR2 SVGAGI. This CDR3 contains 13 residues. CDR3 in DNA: TGTGCCAGCAGTTCCTACTTCACAGATACGCAGTATTTT. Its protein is CASSSYFTDTQYF.

The CDR3 is CASSSLLAGETQYF. The CDR3 DNA sequence: TGTGCCAGCAGCTCCCTTCTAGCGGGGGAGACCCAGTACTTC. The V call is TRBV6-5, the J call TRBJ2-5, with 9 bases matching TRBD2. The CDR3 contains 14 residues. Germline CDR1 MNHEY, CDR2 SVGAGI. The trim removed 6 bases at V and 5 bases at J, leaving 7 bases unmatched.

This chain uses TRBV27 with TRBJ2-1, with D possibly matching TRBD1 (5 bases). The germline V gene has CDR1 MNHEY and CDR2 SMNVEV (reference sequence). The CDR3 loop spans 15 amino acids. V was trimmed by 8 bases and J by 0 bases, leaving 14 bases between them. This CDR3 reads CASGAIPSSYNEQFF. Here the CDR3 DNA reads TGTGCCAGCGGGGCAATTCCAAGCTCCTACAATGAGCAGTTCTTC.

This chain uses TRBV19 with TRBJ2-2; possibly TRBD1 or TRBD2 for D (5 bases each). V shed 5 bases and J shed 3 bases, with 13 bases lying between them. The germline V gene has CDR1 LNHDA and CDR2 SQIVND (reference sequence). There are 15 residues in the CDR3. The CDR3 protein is CASSLWDGDTGELFF. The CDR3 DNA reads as TGTGCCAGTAGTCTTTGGGACGGAGACACCGGGGAGCTGTTTTTT.

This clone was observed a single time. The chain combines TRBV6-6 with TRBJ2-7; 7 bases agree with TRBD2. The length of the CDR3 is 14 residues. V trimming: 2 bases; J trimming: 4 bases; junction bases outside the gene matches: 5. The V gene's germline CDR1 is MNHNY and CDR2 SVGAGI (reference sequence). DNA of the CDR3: TGTGCCAGCAGTTACGGGGGGGAGGGTTACGAGCAGTACTTC. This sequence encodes CASSYGGEGYEQYF.

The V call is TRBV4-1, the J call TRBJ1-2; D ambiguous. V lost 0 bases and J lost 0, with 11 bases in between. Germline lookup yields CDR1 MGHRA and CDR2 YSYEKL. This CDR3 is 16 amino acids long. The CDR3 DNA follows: TGCGCCAGCAGCCAAGATCGTACACGGACTAACTATGGCTACACCTTC. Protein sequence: CASSQDRTRTNYGYTF.

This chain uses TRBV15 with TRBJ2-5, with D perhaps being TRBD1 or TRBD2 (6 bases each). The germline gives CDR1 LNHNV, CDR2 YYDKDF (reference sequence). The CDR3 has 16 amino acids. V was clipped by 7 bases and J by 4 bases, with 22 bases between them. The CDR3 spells CATTAGVGGKSETQYF. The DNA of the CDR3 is TGTGCCACCACAGCAGGGGTAGGCGGGAAATCAGAGACCCAGTACTTC.

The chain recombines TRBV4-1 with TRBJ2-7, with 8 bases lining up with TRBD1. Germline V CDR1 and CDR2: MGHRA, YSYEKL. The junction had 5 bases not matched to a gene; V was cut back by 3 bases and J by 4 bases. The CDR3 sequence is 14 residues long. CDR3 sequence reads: CASSHDRGGYEQYF. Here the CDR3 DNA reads TGCGCCAGCAGCCACGACAGGGGAGGTTACGAGCAGTACTTC.

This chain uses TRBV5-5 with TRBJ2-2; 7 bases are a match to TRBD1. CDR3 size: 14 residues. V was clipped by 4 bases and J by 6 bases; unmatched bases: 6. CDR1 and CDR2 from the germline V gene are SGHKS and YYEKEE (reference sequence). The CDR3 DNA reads TGTGCCAGCAGCCCGACAGGGCTGGCCGGGGAGCTGTTTTTT. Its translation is CASSPTGLAGELFF.

The CDR3 protein is CASSPPNDEQYF. The DNA of the CDR3 is TGTGCCAGCAGTCCCCCCAACGACGAGCAGTACTTC. The V call is TRBV27, the J call TRBJ2-7; D unresolved. CDR1 is MNHEY and CDR2 is SMNVEV in the germline V gene (reference sequence). This CDR3 is built from 12 residues. Trimming cost V 5 bases and J 5 bases, with 10 bases left between them.

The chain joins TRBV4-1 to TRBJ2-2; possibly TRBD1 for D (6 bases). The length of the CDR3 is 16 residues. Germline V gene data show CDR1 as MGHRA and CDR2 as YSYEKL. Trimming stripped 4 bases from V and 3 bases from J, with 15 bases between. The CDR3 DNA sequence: TGCGCCAGCAGCCCTAGACAGGCGCAATACACCGGGGAGCTGTTTTTT. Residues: CASSPRQAQYTGELFF.

The chain's CDR3 is CASSGRGGGTEAFF. In nucleotides, the CDR3 is TGTGCCAGCAGCGGGCGAGGGGGAGGGACTGAAGCTTTCTTT. This chain joins TRBV7-9 and TRBJ1-1, with TRBD1 as a possible D gene (6 bases). Germline V gene sequence: CDR1 SEHNR, CDR2 FQNEAQ (reference sequence). Trimming shortened V by 5 bases and J by 5 bases, and 15 bases separated the two germline ends. The CDR3 sequence is 14 residues long.

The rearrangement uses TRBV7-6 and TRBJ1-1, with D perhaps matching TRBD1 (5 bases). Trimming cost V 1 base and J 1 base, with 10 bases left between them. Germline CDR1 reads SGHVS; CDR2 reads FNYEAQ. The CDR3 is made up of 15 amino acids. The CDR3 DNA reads TGTGCCAGCAGCTTAGATCCAGGGAAGAACACTGAAGCTTTCTTT. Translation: CASSLDPGKNTEAFF.

For the CDR3, the DNA is TGTGCCAGCAGCCCTCTTCCGGCGGGGCGCTACGAGCAGTACTTC. Its protein is CASSPLPAGRYEQYF. This chain links TRBV7-3 with TRBJ2-7; D is perhaps TRBD2 (6 bases). The CDR3 length is 15 residues. From germline, CDR1 is SGHTA and CDR2 FQGTGA. Trimming removed 5 bases from V and 3 bases from J, with 17 bases in between.

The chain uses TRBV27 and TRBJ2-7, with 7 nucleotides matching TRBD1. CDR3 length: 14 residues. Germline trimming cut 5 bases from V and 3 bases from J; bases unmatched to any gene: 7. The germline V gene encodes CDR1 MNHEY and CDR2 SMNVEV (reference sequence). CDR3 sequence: CASSDGTANYEQYF. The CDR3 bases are TGTGCCAGCAGTGATGGGACAGCCAACTACGAGCAGTACTTC.

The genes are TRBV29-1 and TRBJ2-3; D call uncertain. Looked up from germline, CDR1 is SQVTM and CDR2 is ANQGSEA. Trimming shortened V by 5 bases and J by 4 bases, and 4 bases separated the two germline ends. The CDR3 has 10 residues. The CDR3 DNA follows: TGCAGCGTTTTCCCAGATACGCAGTATTTT. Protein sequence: CSVFPDTQYF.

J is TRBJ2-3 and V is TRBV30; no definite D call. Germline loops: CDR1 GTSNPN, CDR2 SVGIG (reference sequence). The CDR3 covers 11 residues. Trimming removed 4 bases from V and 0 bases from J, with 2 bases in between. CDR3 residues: CAWTSTDTQYF. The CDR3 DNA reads TGTGCCTGGACCAGCACAGATACGCAGTATTTT.

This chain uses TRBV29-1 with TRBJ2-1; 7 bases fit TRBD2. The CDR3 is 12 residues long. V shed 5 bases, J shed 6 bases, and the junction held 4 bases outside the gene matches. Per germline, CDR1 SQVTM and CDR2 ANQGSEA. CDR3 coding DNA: TGCAGCGTTTCGGGAGGACCCAATGAGCAGTTCTTC. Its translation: CSVSGGPNEQFF.

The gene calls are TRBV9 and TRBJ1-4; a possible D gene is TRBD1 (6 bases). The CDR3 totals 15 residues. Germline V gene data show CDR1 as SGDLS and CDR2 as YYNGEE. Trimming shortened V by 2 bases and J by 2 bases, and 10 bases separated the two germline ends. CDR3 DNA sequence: TGTGCCAGCAGCGTCGGGGGGCTCACTAATGAAAAACTGTTTTTT. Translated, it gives CASSVGGLTNEKLFF.

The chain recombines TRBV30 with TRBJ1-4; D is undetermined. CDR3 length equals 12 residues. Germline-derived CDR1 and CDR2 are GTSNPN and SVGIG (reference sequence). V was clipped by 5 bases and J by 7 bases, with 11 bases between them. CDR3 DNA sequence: TGTGCCTGGGATCGAGGAGGTGAAAAACTGTTTTTT. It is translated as CAWDRGGEKLFF.

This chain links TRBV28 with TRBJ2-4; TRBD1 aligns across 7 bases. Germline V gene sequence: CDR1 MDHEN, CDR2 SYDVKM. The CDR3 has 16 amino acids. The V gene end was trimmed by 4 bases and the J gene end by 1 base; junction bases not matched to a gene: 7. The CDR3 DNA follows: TGTGCCAGCAGTTGGACTGACAGGGAGGCCAAAAACATTCAGTACTTC. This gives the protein CASSWTDREAKNIQYF.

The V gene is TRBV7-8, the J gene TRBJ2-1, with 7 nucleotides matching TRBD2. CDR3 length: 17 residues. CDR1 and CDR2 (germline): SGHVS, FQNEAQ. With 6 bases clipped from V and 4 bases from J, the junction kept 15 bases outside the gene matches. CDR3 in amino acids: CASRTGTTPGKYNEQFF. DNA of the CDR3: TGTGCCAGCAGGACGGGGACTACCCCAGGAAAATACAATGAGCAGTTCTTC.